This section outlines one TCR beta chain sequence together with its context. As yet, its antigen is unknown. A much larger clone lies one base from this, so it may be a read error. This entry is derived from a study of CD8+CD57+ T cells in acquired aplastic anemia. As for the study in general: Sorted CD4+ plus CD8+ cells gave DNA averaging roughly 2.9 ug. Healthy donors had, on average, approximately 9.9 million reads for their CD4+ cells. Points from the study as a whole: Around 30 was the count of CD8+ CDR3 sequences that patients shared with controls.

Genomic DNA acted as the template from which TCR beta VDJ combination and CDR3 sequence profiling were carried out. TCRdb re-analysed the reads in MiXCR, keeping a single row per CDR3 protein. Seen here are around 200,000 distinct CDR3 sequences, approximately 52% observed once, and the top ten hold roughly 15%. Germline lookup yields CDR1 SGDLS and CDR2 YYNGEE. J gave up 4 bases and V 0 bases, and 8 bases lay outside the gene matches. CDR3 length equals 16 residues. The clonotype comes from a human donor in good health, serving as a control. J is TRBJ2-5 and V is TRBV9, with TRBD2 identical over 8 bases. Sequenced input: sorted CD4+, CD8+, or CD8+CD57+ T cells (not recorded which) from PBMCs. CDR3 in DNA: TGTGCCAGCAGCGTAGATGGCGGGGGGTTCCCAGAGACCCAGTACTTC. This codes for CASSVDGGGFPETQYF.